This T cell receptor beta chain was sequenced for a study of blood T cell repertoires in COVID-19. This clone was seen a single time. With 5 bases removed from V and 6 bases from J, the gap between germline ends came to 16 bases. CDR3 length: 14 amino acids. Germline V gene lookup returns CDR1 MDHEN and CDR2 SYDVKM. Original handling: From reference gene primer amplification, estimates of nucleated cell counts were derived. Assay: immunoSEQ multiplex PCR; the TCRdb copy retains only in-frame clones and omits some. Clone size and V and J calls were adopted from that table, with D and trimming inferred from the DNA. The table records about 96,000 clones, about 90% of them present only once.

Sequencing used peripheral blood. The V call is TRBV28, the J call TRBJ1-2; the D is unclear. This TCR was recovered from a human donor with COVID-19, enrolled during active disease. The donor label of this sample is uncertain. The CDR3 protein is CASSPNFLRDGYTF. Here the CDR3 DNA reads TGTGCCAGCAGTCCCAACTTCCTCCGAGATGGCTACACCTTC.